This TCR beta chain emerged from a study of OX40 agonist ivuxolimab in advanced cancers. The overall study: Patients were dosed with the agonistic anti-OX40 (CD134) antibody ivuxolimab. Partial response was recorded in three patients: one hepatocellular carcinoma and two cutaneous melanoma cases.

Produced via immunoSEQ multiplex PCR; TCRdb's table is partial and in-frame only. The table records about 90,000 clones, approximately 91% of them present only once. V was trimmed by 6 bases and J by 3 bases, leaving 14 bases between them. The CDR3 covers 14 residues. CDR1 is SGHTA and CDR2 is FQGNSA in the germline V gene. For this clone: Its specificity is not known.

Study conclusions and caveats: Among the nonresponders, some also had low normalized T-cell clonal expansion.

This clonotype was obtained from an adult with an advanced solid tumor such as melanoma, head and neck, liver or kidney cancer. This specimen consisted of CD4+ or CD8+ T cells sorted from blood, obtained in a trial of the OX40 agonist ivuxolimab. The chain has TRBV7-2 and TRBJ2-5; D call uncertain. The CDR3 reads CASSPYGRKETQYF. The CDR3 region has the DNA TGTGCCAGCAGTCCCTACGGAAGGAAAGAGACCCAGTACTTC.